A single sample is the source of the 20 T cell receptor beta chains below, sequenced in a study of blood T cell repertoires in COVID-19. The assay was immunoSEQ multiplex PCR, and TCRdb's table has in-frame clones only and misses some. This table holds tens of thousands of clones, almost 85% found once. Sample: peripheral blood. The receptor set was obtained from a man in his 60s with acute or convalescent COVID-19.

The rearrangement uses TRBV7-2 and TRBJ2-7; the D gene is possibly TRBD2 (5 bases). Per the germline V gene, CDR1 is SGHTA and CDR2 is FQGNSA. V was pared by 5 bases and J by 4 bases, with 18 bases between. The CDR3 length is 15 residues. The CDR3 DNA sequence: TGTGCCAGCAGCCTAGGATCATCGGGGTTATACGAGCAGTACTTC. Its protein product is CASSLGSSGLYEQYF.

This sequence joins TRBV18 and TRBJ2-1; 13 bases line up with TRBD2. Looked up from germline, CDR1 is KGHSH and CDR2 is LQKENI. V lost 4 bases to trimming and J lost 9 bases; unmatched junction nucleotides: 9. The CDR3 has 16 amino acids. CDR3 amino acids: CASSRTGLAGQGEQFF. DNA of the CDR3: TGTGCCAGCTCACGGACGGGACTAGCGGGACAAGGTGAGCAGTTCTTC.

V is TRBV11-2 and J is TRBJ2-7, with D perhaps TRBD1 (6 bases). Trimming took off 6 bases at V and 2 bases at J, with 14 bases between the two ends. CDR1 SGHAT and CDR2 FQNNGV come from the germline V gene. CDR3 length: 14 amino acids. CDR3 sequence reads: CASSPGTSAYEQYF. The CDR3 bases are TGTGCCAGCAGTCCCGGGACATCCGCCTACGAGCAGTACTTC.

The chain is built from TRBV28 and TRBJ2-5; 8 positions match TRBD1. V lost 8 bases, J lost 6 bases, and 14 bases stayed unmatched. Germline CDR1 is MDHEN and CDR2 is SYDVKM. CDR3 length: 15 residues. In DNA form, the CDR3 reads TGTGCCAGCTTCAGCCGGGACAGGAACTTTCAGACCCAGTACTTC. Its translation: CASFSRDRNFQTQYF.

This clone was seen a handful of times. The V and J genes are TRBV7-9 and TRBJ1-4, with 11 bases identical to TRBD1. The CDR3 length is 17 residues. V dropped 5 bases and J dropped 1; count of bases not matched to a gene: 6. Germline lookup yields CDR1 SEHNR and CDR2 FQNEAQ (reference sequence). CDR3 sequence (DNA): TGTGCCAGCAGCACCTGGACAGGGGGCAGAACTAATGAAAAACTGTTTTTT. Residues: CASSTWTGGRTNEKLFF.

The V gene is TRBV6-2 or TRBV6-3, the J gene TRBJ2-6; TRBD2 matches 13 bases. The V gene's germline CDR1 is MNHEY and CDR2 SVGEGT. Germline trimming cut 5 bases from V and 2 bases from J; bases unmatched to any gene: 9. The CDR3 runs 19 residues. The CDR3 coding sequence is TGTGCCAGCAGTCCCTGGACTAGCGGGGGTTCTACTGGGGCCAACGTCCTGACTTTC. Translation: CASSPWTSGGSTGANVLTF.

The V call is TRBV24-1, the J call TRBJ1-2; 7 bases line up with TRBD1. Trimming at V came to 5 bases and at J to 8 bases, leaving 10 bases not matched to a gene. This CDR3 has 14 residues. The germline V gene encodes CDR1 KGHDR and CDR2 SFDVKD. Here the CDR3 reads CATSGPPGGWGYTF. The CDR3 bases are TGTGCCACCAGTGGGCCTCCAGGGGGTTGGGGCTACACCTTC.

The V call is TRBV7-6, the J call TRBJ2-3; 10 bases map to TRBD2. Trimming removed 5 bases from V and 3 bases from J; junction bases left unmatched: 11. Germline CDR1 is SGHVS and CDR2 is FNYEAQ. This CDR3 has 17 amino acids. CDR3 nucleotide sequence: TGTGCCAGCAGCCCGCGGCTAGCGGGAGTTGGAACAGATACGCAGTATTTT. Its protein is CASSPRLAGVGTDTQYF.

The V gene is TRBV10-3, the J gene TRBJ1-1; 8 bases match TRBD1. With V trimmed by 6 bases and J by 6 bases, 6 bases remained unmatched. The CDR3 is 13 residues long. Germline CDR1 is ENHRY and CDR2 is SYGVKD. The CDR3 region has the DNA TGTGCCATCAGGGACAGGGAAGGCTCTGAAGCTTTCTTT. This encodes CAIRDREGSEAFF.

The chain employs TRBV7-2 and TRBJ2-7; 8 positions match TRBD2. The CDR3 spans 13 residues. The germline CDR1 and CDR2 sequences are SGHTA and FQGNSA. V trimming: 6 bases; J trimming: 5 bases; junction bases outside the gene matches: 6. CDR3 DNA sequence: TGTGCCAGCAGTCGGGGGGGTAATGACGAGCAGTACTTC. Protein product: CASSRGGNDEQYF.

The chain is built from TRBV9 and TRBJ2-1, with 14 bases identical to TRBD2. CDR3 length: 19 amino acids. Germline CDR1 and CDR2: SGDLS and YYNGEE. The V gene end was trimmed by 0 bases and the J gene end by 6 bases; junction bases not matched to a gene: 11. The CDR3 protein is CASSVVGGLAGVPANEQFF. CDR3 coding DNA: TGTGCCAGCAGCGTAGTCGGGGGACTAGCGGGAGTTCCTGCCAATGAGCAGTTCTTC.

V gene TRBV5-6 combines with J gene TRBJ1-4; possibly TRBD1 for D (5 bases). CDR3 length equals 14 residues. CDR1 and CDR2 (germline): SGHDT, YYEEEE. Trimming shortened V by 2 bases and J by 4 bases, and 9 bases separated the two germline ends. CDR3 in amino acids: CASSFRVRNEKLFF. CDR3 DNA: TGTGCCAGCAGCTTCAGGGTGCGTAATGAAAAACTGTTTTTT.

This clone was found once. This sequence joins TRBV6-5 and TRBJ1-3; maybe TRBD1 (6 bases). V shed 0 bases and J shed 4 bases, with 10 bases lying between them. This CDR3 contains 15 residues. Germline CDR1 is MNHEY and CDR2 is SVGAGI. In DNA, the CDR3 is TGTGCCAGCAGTTACTCGATGGGACAAGGAAACACCATATATTTT. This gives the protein CASSYSMGQGNTIYF.

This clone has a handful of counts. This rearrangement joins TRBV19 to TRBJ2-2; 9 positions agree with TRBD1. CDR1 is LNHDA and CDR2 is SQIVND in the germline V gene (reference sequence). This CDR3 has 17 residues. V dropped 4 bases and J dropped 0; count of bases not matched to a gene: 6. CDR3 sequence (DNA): TGTGCCAGTAGTAAAGGGACAGGGACCACGAACACCGGGGAGCTGTTTTTT. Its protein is CASSKGTGTTNTGELFF.

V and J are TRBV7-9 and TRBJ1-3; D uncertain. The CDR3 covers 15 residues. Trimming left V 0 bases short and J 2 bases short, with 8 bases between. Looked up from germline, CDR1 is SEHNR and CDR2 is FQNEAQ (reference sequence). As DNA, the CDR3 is TGTGCCAGCAGCTTAGCGGGAGCTACTGGAAACACCATATATTTT. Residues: CASSLAGATGNTIYF.

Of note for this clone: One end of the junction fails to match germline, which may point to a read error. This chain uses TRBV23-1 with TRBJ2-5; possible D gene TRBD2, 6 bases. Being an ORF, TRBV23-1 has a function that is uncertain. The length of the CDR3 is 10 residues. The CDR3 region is CTGGKETQYF. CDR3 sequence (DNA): TGTACCGGGGGAAAAGAGACCCAGTACTTC.

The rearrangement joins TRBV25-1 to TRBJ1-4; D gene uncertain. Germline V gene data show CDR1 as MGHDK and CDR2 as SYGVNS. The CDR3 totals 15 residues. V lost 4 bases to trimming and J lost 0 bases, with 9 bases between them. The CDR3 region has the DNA TGTGCCAGCAGTGGGAGCCTAACAACTAATGAAAAACTGTTTTTT. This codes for CASSGSLTTNEKLFF.

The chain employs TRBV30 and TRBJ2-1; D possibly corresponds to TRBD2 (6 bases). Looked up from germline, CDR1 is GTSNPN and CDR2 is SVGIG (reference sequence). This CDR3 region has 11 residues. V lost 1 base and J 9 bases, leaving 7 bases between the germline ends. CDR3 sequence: CAWSGGGEQFF. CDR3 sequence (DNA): TGTGCCTGGAGTGGGGGAGGTGAGCAGTTCTTC.

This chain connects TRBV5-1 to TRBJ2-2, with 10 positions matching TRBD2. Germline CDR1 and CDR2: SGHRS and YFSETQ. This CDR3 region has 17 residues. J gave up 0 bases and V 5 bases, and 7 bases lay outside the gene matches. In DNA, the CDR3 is TGCGCCAGCAGGACCGGGACTAGCGCTACGAACACCGGGGAGCTGTTTTTT. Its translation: CASRTGTSATNTGELFF. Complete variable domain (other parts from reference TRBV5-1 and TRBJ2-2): KAGVTQTPRYLIKTRGQQVTLSCSPISGHRSVSWYQQTPGQGLQFLFEYFSETQRNKGNFPGRFSGRQFSNSRSEMNVSTLELGDSALYLCASRTGTSATNTGELFFGEGSRLTVL.

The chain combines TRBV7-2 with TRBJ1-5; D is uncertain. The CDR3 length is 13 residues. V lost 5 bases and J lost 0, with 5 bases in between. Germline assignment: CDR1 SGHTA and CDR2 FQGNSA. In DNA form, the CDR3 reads TGTGCCAGCAGCCCTTATAGCAATCAGCCCCAGCATTTT. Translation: CASSPYSNQPQHF.